This passage covers 14 T cell receptor beta chains from one sample sequenced in a study of cytomegalovirus exposure and HLA in healthy donors. Clones were sequenced by immunoSEQ multiplex PCR, and TCRdb holds only the in-frame ones, with some missing. The data contain more than 95,000 clones, 90% to 95% of them singletons. Sequenced: PBMCs. The receptors were sampled from a woman younger than 35 in good health and CMV-seronegative.

This clone was found once. The chain couples TRBV5-1 to TRBJ1-3; perhaps TRBD1 as D (5 bases). The germline CDR1 and CDR2 sequences are SGHRS and YFSETQ. V was trimmed by 3 bases and J by 2 bases, leaving 12 bases between them. CDR3 length equals 15 residues. The CDR3 bases are TGCGCCAGCAGCTCCACACCAGGGACTGGAAACACCATATATTTT. Translating gives CASSSTPGTGNTIYF.

This chain uses TRBV29-1 with TRBJ2-1, with 8 bases lining up with TRBD1. The CDR3 covers 14 residues. In germline, CDR1 is SQVTM, CDR2 ANQGSEA. With 3 bases clipped from V and 7 bases from J, the junction kept 8 bases outside the gene matches. CDR3 sequence (DNA): TGCAGCGTTGATTGGGACAGGAGGAATAATGAGCAGTTCTTC. Its translation: CSVDWDRRNNEQFF.

This clone was found a few times. V gene TRBV11-2 combines with J gene TRBJ1-5; tentative D call: TRBD1 (5 bases). V lost 2 bases and J lost 2, with 10 bases in between. The CDR3 is 15 residues long. Germline CDR1 is SGHAT and CDR2 is FQNNGV. This CDR3 is CASSLSGQGNQPQHF. The CDR3 region has the DNA TGTGCCAGCAGCTTATCTGGACAAGGCAATCAGCCCCAGCATTTT. The full variable domain, its missing parts supplied by reference TRBV11-2 and TRBJ1-5, is EAGVAQSPRYKIIEKRQSVAFWCNPISGHATLYWYQQILGQGPKLLIQFQNNGVVDDSQLPKDRFSAERLKGVDSTLKIQPAKLEDSAVYLCASSLSGQGNQPQHFGDGTRLSIL.

The chain links TRBV10-2 to TRBJ2-3; D might be TRBD2 (6 bases). Germline V gene sequence: CDR1 WSHSY, CDR2 SAAADI. Trimming left V 8 bases short and J 2 bases short, with 14 bases between. The CDR3 has 14 residues. CDR3 region: CASGAGSYTDTQYF. The CDR3 nucleotides are TGCGCCAGCGGGGCGGGATCTTACACAGATACGCAGTATTTT.

The chain couples TRBV2 to TRBJ1-5; D remains unclear. The germline CDR1 and CDR2 sequences are SNHLY and FYNNEI. The CDR3 consists of 12 residues. V was shortened by 5 bases and J by 3 bases, with 5 bases between the two germline ends. The CDR3 loop is CASSSNNQPQHF. The CDR3 DNA reads TGTGCCAGCAGTTCTAACAATCAGCCCCAGCATTTT.

The chain joins TRBV7-9 to TRBJ1-1, with 7 bases identical to TRBD1. The V segment lost 0 bases and the J segment 8 bases; nucleotides outside the gene matches: 3. CDR3 length: 13 amino acids. The V gene's germline CDR1 is SEHNR and CDR2 FQNEAQ (reference sequence). The CDR3 DNA reads as TGTGCCAGCAGCTTAGCTACGGGACAGGAAGCTTTCTTT. Its protein is CASSLATGQEAFF.

The chain joins TRBV19 to TRBJ2-6, with D possibly matching TRBD1 (5 bases). The CDR3 loop spans 16 amino acids. In germline, CDR1 is LNHDA, CDR2 SQIVND (reference sequence). V was shortened by 4 bases and J by 0 bases, with 10 bases between the two germline ends. As DNA, the CDR3 is TGTGCCAGTAGTAAGACAGACACCTCTGGGGCCAACGTCCTGACTTTC. This encodes CASSKTDTSGANVLTF.

V gene TRBV7-9 combines with J gene TRBJ1-1; weak D call: TRBD1 (6 bases). The CDR3 has 14 residues. Germline V lookup: CDR1 SEHNR, CDR2 FQNEAQ (reference sequence). V lost 1 base and J 6 bases, leaving 12 bases between the germline ends. CDR3 sequence (DNA): TGTGCCAGCAGCTTAGAGCACAGGGACCCTGAAGCTTTCTTT. It codes for CASSLEHRDPEAFF. Supplemented by reference TRBV7-9 and TRBJ1-1, the full variable domain reads DTGVSQNPRHKITKRGQNVTFRCDPISEHNRLYWYRQTLGQGPEFLTYFQNEAQLEKSRLLSDRFSAERPKGSFSTLEIQRTEQGDSAMYLCASSLEHRDPEAFFGQGTRLTVV.

The V call is TRBV28, the J call TRBJ2-7, with unresolved D. V was trimmed by 5 bases and J by 4 bases, leaving 9 bases between them. CDR3 length: 12 amino acids. CDR1 and CDR2 from the germline V gene are MDHEN and SYDVKM. CDR3 amino acids: CASSLLRYEQYF. The CDR3 DNA reads as TGTGCCAGCAGTCTCCTTAGATACGAGCAGTACTTC.

This clone appeared once. The chain is built from TRBV5-1 and TRBJ1-4, with D tentatively TRBD1 (5 bases). This CDR3 is built from 15 residues. V lost 0 bases and J 5 bases, leaving 11 bases between the germline ends. Germline V gene sequence: CDR1 SGHRS, CDR2 YFSETQ. This chain's CDR3 is CASSLAGGPNEKLFF. The DNA of the CDR3 is TGCGCCAGCAGCTTGGCCGGGGGTCCAAATGAAAAACTGTTTTTT.

The chain carries TRBV6-1 and TRBJ1-5; D perhaps matches TRBD1 (6 bases). The V end was cut by 8 bases, the J end by 4 bases, with 12 bases between. Per germline, CDR1 MNHNS and CDR2 SASEGT. This CDR3 spans 13 amino acids. This CDR3 is CASETGLNQPQHF. In nucleotides, the CDR3 is TGTGCCAGCGAGACAGGACTTAATCAGCCCCAGCATTTT.

The J gene is TRBJ2-5, the V gene TRBV4-1; 9 bases line up with TRBD1. CDR3 length: 17 residues. Germline CDR1 is MGHRA and CDR2 is YSYEKL. V shed 0 bases and J 3 bases; nucleotides not matched to a gene: 8. CDR3 in DNA: TGCGCCAGCAGCCAAGAAGGTCTATGGACAGGGGAAGAGACCCAGTACTTC. Its protein is CASSQEGLWTGEETQYF.

The chain is built from TRBV6-5 and TRBJ2-7, with D maybe TRBD2 (6 bases). Trimming left V 2 bases short and J 6 bases short, with 8 bases between. CDR3 size: 12 residues. The germline V gene encodes CDR1 MNHEY and CDR2 SVGAGI. CDR3 nucleotides: TGTGCCAGCAGTTACGGGGGGATCGAGCAGTACTTC. It translates to CASSYGGIEQYF.

The chain combines TRBV27 with TRBJ1-5; the D gene is possibly TRBD1 (6 bases). With 8 bases removed from V and 1 base from J, the gap between germline ends came to 27 bases. CDR3 size: 19 residues. CDR1 is MNHEY, CDR2 SMNVEV, per germline (reference sequence). The CDR3 here is CASSKITGLMQGSNQPQHF. The CDR3 bases are TGTGCCAGCTCAAAGATCACCGGGCTTATGCAGGGGAGCAATCAGCCCCAGCATTTT.